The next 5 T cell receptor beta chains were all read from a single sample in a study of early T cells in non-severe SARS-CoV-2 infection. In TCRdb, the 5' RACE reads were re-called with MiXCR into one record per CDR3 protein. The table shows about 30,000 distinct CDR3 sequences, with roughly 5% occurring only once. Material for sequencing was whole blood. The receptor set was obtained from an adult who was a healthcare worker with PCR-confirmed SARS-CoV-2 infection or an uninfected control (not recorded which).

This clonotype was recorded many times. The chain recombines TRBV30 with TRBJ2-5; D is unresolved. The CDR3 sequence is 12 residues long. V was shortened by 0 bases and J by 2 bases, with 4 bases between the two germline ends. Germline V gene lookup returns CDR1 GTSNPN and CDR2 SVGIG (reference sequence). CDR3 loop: CAWSVLQETQYF. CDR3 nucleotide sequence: TGTGCCTGGAGTGTACTGCAAGAGACCCAGTACTTC.

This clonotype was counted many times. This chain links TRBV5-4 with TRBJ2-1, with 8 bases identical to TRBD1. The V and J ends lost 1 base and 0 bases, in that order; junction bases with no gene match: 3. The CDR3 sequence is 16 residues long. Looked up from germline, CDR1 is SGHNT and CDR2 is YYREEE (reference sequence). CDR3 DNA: TGTGCCAGCAGCTTGAGACAGGGGAGCTCCTACAATGAGCAGTTCTTC. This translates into CASSLRQGSSYNEQFF.

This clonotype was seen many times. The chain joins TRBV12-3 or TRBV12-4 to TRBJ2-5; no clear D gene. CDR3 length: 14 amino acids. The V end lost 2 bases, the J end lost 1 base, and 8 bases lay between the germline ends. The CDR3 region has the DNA TGTGCCAGCAGTTTAAGGCGGTCCCAAGAGACCCAGTACTTC. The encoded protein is CASSLRRSQETQYF.

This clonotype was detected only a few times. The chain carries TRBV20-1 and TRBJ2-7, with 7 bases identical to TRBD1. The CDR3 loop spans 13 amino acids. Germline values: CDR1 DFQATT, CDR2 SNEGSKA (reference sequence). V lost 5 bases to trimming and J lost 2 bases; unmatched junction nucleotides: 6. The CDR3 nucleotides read TGCAGTGCTGGCCGGGACAGTCCCTACGAGCAGTACTTC. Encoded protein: CSAGRDSPYEQYF.

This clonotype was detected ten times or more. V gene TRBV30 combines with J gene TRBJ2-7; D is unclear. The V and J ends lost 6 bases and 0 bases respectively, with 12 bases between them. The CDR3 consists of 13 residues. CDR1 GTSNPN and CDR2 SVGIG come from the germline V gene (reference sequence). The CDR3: CACTHGVSYEQYF. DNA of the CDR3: TGTGCCTGTACCCATGGGGTCTCCTACGAGCAGTACTTC.